The sequence of this T cell receptor beta chain was determined in a study of molecular identifiers for immune sequencing clone quantification. The CDR3 extends over 13 amino acids. Germline lookup yields CDR1 MGHRA and CDR2 YSYEKL. Trimming pared 3 bases from V and 2 bases from J, leaving 7 bases between. This clonotype was seen more than once but under ten times. Using its own MiXCR run on the PCR reads, TCRdb lists one record per CDR3 protein. Of over 85,000 distinct CDR3 sequences listed, around 27% were seen once; the top ten hold about 0.8%. The chain employs TRBV4-1 and TRBJ1-1; D gene uncertain. This sequence was found in a human donor in good health. Some libraries in this study had Jurkat cell RNA spiked in. The sample taken for sequencing was naive CD8+ T cells from blood, with Jurkat cell RNA spiked in. The subset: FACS-sorted CD8+CD4-CCR7+CD45RA+ naive T cells. CDR3 amino acids: CASSHEFNTEAFF. The CDR3 DNA follows: TGCGCCAGCAGCCATGAGTTTAACACTGAAGCTTTCTTT.